Below, one T cell receptor beta chain is given with its context. Its antigen is still unknown. Around 10 milliliters of peripheral blood were drawn from each donor. The sample belongs to a study of blood T cells in healthy people across ages. Study results and caveats: The study lacked donor CMV status, which possibly confounded expanded clonotype changes.

The germline V gene has CDR1 MNHNY and CDR2 SVGAGI (reference sequence). The V and J ends lost 11 bases and 9 bases respectively, with 20 bases between them. This CDR3 region has 14 residues. Together with a sample-barcoded 5' primer, a J-beta primer mix was included in a second PCR lasting about 7 to 12 cycles. Every single cDNA molecule received a tag from a template-switch adaptor with 12 random nucleotides. TCRdb re-derived calls from the 5' RACE reads in MiXCR, one entry per CDR3 protein. The profile shows over 1,300,000 distinct CDR3 sequences, 55% to 75% of them singletons. The chain recombines TRBV6-6 with TRBJ1-6; D gene uncertain. The receptor comes from a man younger than 30 in good health. The specimen was blood. The CDR3 protein is CAAMTEESTSPLHF. As DNA, the CDR3 is TGTGCCGCGATGACGGAGGAGTCTACTTCACCCCTCCACTTT.